This T cell receptor beta chain was profiled in a study of blood T cell repertoires in COVID-19. This CDR3 has 14 amino acids. Germline values: CDR1 MNHNS, CDR2 SASEGT. The V end lost 2 bases, the J end lost 4 bases, and 10 bases lay between the germline ends. Using immunoSEQ multiplex PCR, the repertoire was profiled, and TCRdb retains in-frame clones only, with some absent. The data hold around 92,000 clones, with about 74% observed a single time. This clone occurred once. This TCR was recovered from a man aged 70 or older with COVID-19, enrolled during active disease. The chain has TRBV6-1 and TRBJ2-3, with D uncertain. The sample consisted of peripheral blood. CDR3 loop: CASSETLVSDTQYF. DNA of the CDR3: TGTGCCAGCAGTGAAACTTTAGTCTCAGATACGCAGTATTTT.